Each of the 30 T cell receptor beta chains below was sequenced from the same sample in a study of blood T cell repertoires in COVID-19 (TCRdb year 2020). Library creation used the immunoSEQ multiplex PCR assay. The table was pulled from immuneACCESS by TCRdb, which kept in-frame rearrangements only. Such tables lose some clones; where checked, under half of the loss comes from unresolved V genes, and the rest has no known cause. This sample gives 100,000 to 150,000 clones in total; roughly 83% of them show up just once. Over 1.1% of the sample belongs to the ten largest clones. The sample taken for sequencing was peripheral blood. The receptor source for this set is a man aged 55 to 70 with acute or convalescent COVID-19.

This clone was seen only once. The gene calls are TRBV7-3 and TRBJ1-1; tentatively, D is TRBD1 (6 bases). CDR1 and CDR2 from the germline V gene are SGHTA and FQGTGA. Trimming left V 3 bases short and J 3 bases short, with 11 bases between. The CDR3 is made up of 14 amino acids. CDR3: CASSFGGPHTEAFF. In DNA, the CDR3 is TGTGCCAGCAGCTTCGGGGGGCCTCACACTGAAGCTTTCTTT.

This clone was recorded only once. V usage is TRBV7-9 and J usage is TRBJ2-1, with a weak D call TRBD1 (6 bases). The CDR3 sequence is 13 residues long. CDR1 is SEHNR, CDR2 FQNEAQ, per germline (reference sequence). V was shortened by 1 base and J by 6 bases, with 7 bases between the two germline ends. The CDR3 nucleotides read TGTGCCAGCAGCTTAGGACAGGTCAATGAGCAGTTCTTC. This codes for CASSLGQVNEQFF.

V usage is TRBV5-1 and J usage is TRBJ1-2; possible D gene TRBD1, 6 bases. The CDR3 covers 15 residues. The germline V and J ends were trimmed by 3 bases and 4 bases, with 16 bases remaining between them. CDR1 SGHRS and CDR2 YFSETQ come from the germline V gene. CDR3: CASSSTGGAGYGYTF. The CDR3, as DNA: TGCGCCAGCAGCTCTACGGGGGGCGCAGGCTATGGCTACACCTTC.

The rearrangement uses TRBV7-8 and TRBJ1-2; D not certain. There are 13 residues in the CDR3. Between the trimmed V and J ends, which lost 1 base and 3 bases, there was a span of 6 bases. The germline CDR1 and CDR2 sequences are SGHVS and FQNEAQ. This CDR3 reads CASSLDTYYGYTF. In DNA, the CDR3 is TGTGCCAGCAGCTTAGACACCTACTATGGCTACACCTTC.

This rearrangement joins TRBV10-3 to TRBJ2-7; 7 nucleotides match TRBD1. Germline CDR1 is ENHRY and CDR2 is SYGVKD. Trimming at V came to 3 bases and at J to 2 bases, leaving 4 bases not matched to a gene. The CDR3 has 14 amino acids. The CDR3 nucleotides are TGTGCCATCAGTGACGACAGGGCCACCTACGAGCAGTACTTC. It codes for CAISDDRATYEQYF.

This clone has only a few counts. The rearrangement joins TRBV2 to TRBJ1-3; no reliable D call. The CDR3 loop spans 14 amino acids. Germline V gene data show CDR1 as SNHLY and CDR2 as FYNNEI. V lost 3 bases and J 0 bases, leaving 6 bases between the germline ends. The CDR3 loop reads CASSDGGSGNTIYF. The CDR3 DNA reads as TGTGCCAGCAGTGACGGTGGCTCTGGAAACACCATATATTTT.

V gene TRBV19 combines with J gene TRBJ1-2, with D maybe TRBD1 (5 bases). V was pared by 4 bases and J by 2 bases, with 8 bases between. Germline loops: CDR1 LNHDA, CDR2 SQIVND (reference sequence). This CDR3 contains 13 residues. The DNA of the CDR3 is TGTGCCAGTAGTAGCCAGGGCAACTATGGCTACACCTTC. Translating it yields CASSSQGNYGYTF.

This clone was detected once. J is TRBJ2-3 and V is TRBV29-1, with TRBD1 as a possible D gene (5 bases). The CDR3 totals 16 residues. Germline loops: CDR1 SQVTM, CDR2 ANQGSEA. V was cut by 5 bases and J by 0 bases, with 18 bases left in between. For the CDR3, the DNA is TGCAGCGTTATCGTTGGGGCTTGGTTAAGCACAGATACGCAGTATTTT. Translated, it gives CSVIVGAWLSTDTQYF.

In DNA, the CDR3 is TGTGCCAGTACAGGGGAGGACGGAAACACCATATATTTT. Protein: CASTGEDGNTIYF. The genes are TRBV5-6 and TRBJ1-3; 7 bases fit TRBD1. The CDR3 consists of 13 residues. The V gene end was trimmed by 8 bases and the J gene end by 4 bases; junction bases not matched to a gene: 6. Germline CDR1 is SGHDT and CDR2 is YYEEEE.

This chain joins TRBV6-2 or TRBV6-3 and TRBJ1-6; TRBD1 matches 11 bases. The CDR3 covers 14 residues. Per the germline V gene, CDR1 is MNHEY and CDR2 is SVGEGT. Unmatched junction bases numbered 4, after V lost 5 bases and J lost 10 bases. Here the CDR3 reads CASSPGTGGSPLHF. Written as DNA, the CDR3 is TGTGCCAGCAGTCCCGGGACAGGGGGATCACCCCTCCACTTT.

DNA of the CDR3: TGTGCCAGCAGCAAAACAGGCCATCGATCCTACGAGCAGTACTTC. It specifies CASSKTGHRSYEQYF. The V gene is TRBV7-8, the J gene TRBJ2-7, with D possibly being TRBD1 (5 bases). Germline V gives CDR1 SGHVS, CDR2 FQNEAQ. Trimming took off 5 bases at V and 1 base at J, with 15 bases between the two ends. This CDR3 has 15 residues.

The chain is built from TRBV6-2 or TRBV6-3 and TRBJ2-1; TRBD1 aligns across 9 bases. The germline CDR1 and CDR2 sequences are MNHEY and SVGEGT. This CDR3 is built from 16 residues. V gave up 4 bases and J gave up 5 bases; unmatched junction bases: 9. CDR3 region: CASSSSGTGYHNEQFF. CDR3 DNA sequence: TGTGCCAGCAGTTCCTCCGGGACAGGGTATCACAATGAGCAGTTCTTC.

CDR3 bases: TGTGCCAGCAGTGAATTTCCCGGGACTAGCGGGAGGTATGAGCAGTTCTTC. This encodes CASSEFPGTSGRYEQFF. The genes are TRBV6-1 and TRBJ2-1; 15 bases match TRBD2. The CDR3 is 17 residues long. Germline V gene sequence: CDR1 MNHNS, CDR2 SASEGT. After removal of 2 bases from V and 8 bases from J, the junction contained 7 bases not matched to a gene.

The rearrangement joins TRBV5-1 to TRBJ2-5; 8 positions match TRBD2. Losses at the gene ends were 2 bases for V and 2 bases for J; bases not matched to a gene: 2. Germline V lookup: CDR1 SGHRS, CDR2 YFSETQ. CDR3 size: 14 residues. In nucleotides, the CDR3 is TGCGCCAGCAGCTTAAGCGGGAGTCAAGAGACCCAGTACTTC. Translation: CASSLSGSQETQYF.

About this clone itself: The identical CDR3 is also encoded by other nucleotide sequences in the sample. This chain links TRBV6-1 with TRBJ1-5, with TRBD1 matching over 8 bases. The CDR3 is made up of 15 amino acids. The V gene's germline CDR1 is MNHNS and CDR2 SASEGT. With 0 bases clipped from V and 6 bases from J, the junction kept 4 bases outside the gene matches. The CDR3 region is CASSEADRGPQPQHF. The CDR3 DNA reads TGTGCCAGCAGTGAAGCTGACAGGGGCCCTCAGCCCCAGCATTTT.

The CDR3 DNA follows: TGCGCCAGCAGCTTGGTCGGGGTTGAAGAAAAACTGTTTTTT. It yields the protein CASSLVGVEEKLFF. The chain recombines TRBV5-1 with TRBJ1-4; no firm D call. V was pared by 0 bases and J by 8 bases, with 11 bases between. The length of the CDR3 is 14 residues. Germline assignment: CDR1 SGHRS and CDR2 YFSETQ.

The rearrangement joins TRBV12-2 to TRBJ1-1; the table's D call TRBD1 went unverified against the DNA. TRBV12-2 constitutes a pseudogene. This CDR3 is built from 20 residues. CDR3 sequence (DNA): TGTGCAAGTCGCTTCCCCGGGGGGGACAGGGGGAGTCATCCGGGCACTGAAGCTTTCTTT. It is translated as CASRFPGGDRGSHPGTEAFF.

This clone was detected once. The CDR3 loop reads CASSHPGEGDTEAFF. CDR3 nucleotide sequence: TGTGCCAGCAGTCATCCAGGGGAAGGAGACACTGAAGCTTTCTTT. V gene TRBV25-1 combines with J gene TRBJ1-1; a weak D match, TRBD1 (6 bases). Trimming left V 5 bases short and J 3 bases short, with 16 bases between. The CDR3 consists of 15 residues. The germline gives CDR1 MGHDK, CDR2 SYGVNS.

V usage is TRBV2 and J usage is TRBJ2-7; TRBD2 agrees at 8 bases. V lost 2 bases to trimming and J lost 2 bases; unmatched junction nucleotides: 5. Germline-derived CDR1 and CDR2 are SNHLY and FYNNEI. This CDR3 has 15 residues. The chain's CDR3 is CASSETLAGPYEQYF. The DNA of the CDR3 is TGTGCCAGCAGTGAAACCCTAGCGGGCCCCTACGAGCAGTACTTC.

A few counts support this clone. The chain couples TRBV9 to TRBJ2-1; 10 nucleotides align to TRBD1. With V trimmed by 4 bases and J by 4 bases, 14 bases remained unmatched. CDR3 length: 18 residues. Looked up from germline, CDR1 is SGDLS and CDR2 is YYNGEE. The CDR3 protein is CASSPSGTGTGDYNEQFF. The CDR3 bases are TGTGCCAGCAGCCCTAGCGGAACCGGGACAGGGGATTACAATGAGCAGTTCTTC.

This clone was seen just once. The rearrangement uses TRBV5-1 and TRBJ2-1; 7 nucleotides match TRBD2. With 4 bases clipped from V and 5 bases from J, the junction kept 12 bases outside the gene matches. Germline values: CDR1 SGHRS, CDR2 YFSETQ. The CDR3 has 16 residues. CDR3 protein: CASSPHSGTKNNEQFF. The DNA of the CDR3 is TGCGCCAGCAGCCCGCACTCCGGGACTAAGAACAATGAGCAGTTCTTC.

The genes are TRBV28 and TRBJ1-3; D may be TRBD1 (5 bases). Deletions cut 2 bases from V and 7 bases from J, with 12 bases between. The CDR3 is 14 residues long. Germline CDR1 is MDHEN and CDR2 is SYDVKM. CDR3 region: CASSLRGGINTIYF. As DNA, the CDR3 is TGTGCCAGCAGTTTAAGGGGCGGGATTAACACCATATATTTT.

The genes are TRBV5-6 and TRBJ2-7, with 13 bases matching TRBD2. The germline V gene has CDR1 SGHDT and CDR2 YYEEEE. The CDR3 totals 16 residues. Germline trimming cut 4 bases from V and 7 bases from J; bases unmatched to any gene: 11. CDR3: CASSLRTSGRIKEQYF. DNA for the CDR3: TGTGCCAGCAGCCTTAGGACTAGCGGGAGAATAAAAGAGCAGTACTTC.

This clone was counted a single time. The chain recombines TRBV6-6 with TRBJ1-3; D remains ambiguous. Germline V gene lookup returns CDR1 MNHNY and CDR2 SVGAGI (reference sequence). The CDR3 spans 12 residues. V dropped 5 bases and J dropped 3 bases, with 5 bases sitting between them. As DNA, the CDR3 is TGTGCCAGCAGTGCCAGTGGAAACACCATATATTTT. As protein: CASSASGNTIYF.

This rearrangement joins TRBV5-1 to TRBJ1-5, with 7 nucleotides matching TRBD1. There are 14 residues in the CDR3. V trimming: 4 bases; J trimming: 3 bases; junction bases outside the gene matches: 4. Germline lookup yields CDR1 SGHRS and CDR2 YFSETQ. CDR3 in amino acids: CASSPGQYNQPQHF. The CDR3 DNA reads TGCGCCAGCAGCCCGGGACAGTACAATCAGCCCCAGCATTTT.

The chain recombines TRBV21-1 with TRBJ1-2. TRBV21-1 is a documented pseudogene. The CDR3 is made up of 15 amino acids. CDR3 in amino acids: CASSKAGGVNYGYTF. The DNA for the CDR3 is TGTGCCAGCAGCAAAGCTGGAGGGGTTAACTATGGCTACACCTTC.

The rearrangement joins TRBV18 to TRBJ2-5; 8 nucleotides agree with TRBD1. J gave up 3 bases and V 2 bases, and 2 bases lay outside the gene matches. The CDR3 sequence is 14 residues long. CDR1 KGHSH and CDR2 LQKENI come from the germline V gene. The CDR3 reads CASSPNRGEETQYF. The DNA of the CDR3 is TGTGCCAGCTCACCAAACAGGGGGGAAGAGACCCAGTACTTC.

The chain employs TRBV6-6 and TRBJ1-4; 7 positions match TRBD1. Trimming at V came to 7 bases and at J to 1 base, leaving 3 bases not matched to a gene. CDR3 length: 14 amino acids. CDR1 is MNHNY, CDR2 SVGAGI, per germline (reference sequence). CDR3 region: CASTHRGTNEKLFF. CDR3 nucleotide sequence: TGTGCCAGCACCCACAGGGGAACTAATGAAAAACTGTTTTTT.

The V call is TRBV7-9, the J call TRBJ2-7; D unresolved. Germline CDR1 reads SEHNR; CDR2 reads FQNEAQ (reference sequence). The CDR3 runs to 15 residues. V was trimmed by 2 bases and J by 4 bases, leaving 15 bases between them. CDR3 coding DNA: TGTGCCAGCAGCTTAACCGCGGCGCTGAAATACGAGCAGTACTTC. Protein: CASSLTAALKYEQYF.

The chain joins TRBV28 to TRBJ1-5; the D gene is possibly TRBD1 (5 bases). Germline assignment: CDR1 MDHEN and CDR2 SYDVKM. V was pared by 8 bases and J by 5 bases, with 16 bases between. The CDR3 extends over 14 amino acids. The CDR3 sequence: CASYSGRGYQPQHF. CDR3 sequence (DNA): TGTGCCAGCTATTCTGGAAGGGGTTATCAGCCCCAGCATTTT.